The following is a T cell receptor beta chain sequence with its context. The data stem from a study of T-cell reconstitution after alpha-beta-depleted transplantation in children. The CDR3 length is 14 residues. The germline V and J ends were trimmed by 5 bases and 8 bases, with 13 bases remaining between them. Unique molecular identifiers featured in how the TCRbeta library was prepared. TCRdb redid the calling of the PCR reads with MiXCR, one entry per CDR3 protein. The sample consists of about 610,000 distinct CDR3 sequences, approximately 10% of them appearing once. The source of this sequence is a human donor who donated a stem cell graft to a child with acute myeloid leukemia. Sample: PBMCs from the stem cell graft donor, taken from the stem cell graft. The chain combines TRBV12-3 or TRBV12-4 with TRBJ1-6, with TRBD1 as a possible D gene (5 bases). CDR3 in DNA: TGTGCCAGCAGTCCCGGGGCAGCCGATTCACCCCTCCACTTT. It translates to CASSPGAADSPLHF.